The present T cell receptor (beta chain) was sequenced within a study of shared clonotypes between healthy human individuals. Assay used: immunoSEQ multiplex PCR; TCRdb lists only in-frame clones, some missing. The sample has fewer than 2.5 million clones; 93% are singletons. The germline CDR1 and CDR2 sequences are SGHVS and FQNEAQ. The CDR3 consists of 13 residues. V lost 5 bases, J lost 3 bases, and 10 bases lay in between. The sample taken for sequencing was naive CD4+ T cells from PBMCs. The subset is: CD45RA+ positively selected. This receptor was taken from a man younger than 35 in good health. Some clones in this sample may be carry-over from other donors' samples. The chain carries TRBV7-8 and TRBJ2-5; TRBD1 is a possible D gene (6 bases). DNA for the CDR3: TGTGCCAGCAGCCCATCAGGGGAAGAGACCCAGTACTTC. It encodes CASSPSGEETQYF.